Each of the 19 T cell receptor beta chains below was sequenced from the same sample in a study of T cell responses to AZD1222 COVID-19 vaccine. The method was immunoSEQ multiplex PCR; TCRdb's version includes in-frame clones alone and lacks a portion of them. The sample records around 150,000 clones, about nine tenths being singletons. The material was peripheral blood, obtained on day 0 of MenACWY control vaccination. These receptors were collected from an adult in good health.

This rearrangement joins TRBV15 to TRBJ2-7; 9 nucleotides agree with TRBD1. Germline V gene data show CDR1 as LNHNV and CDR2 as YYDKDF (reference sequence). CDR3 length: 17 residues. Trimming cost V 5 bases and J 1 base; bases outside gene matches: 12. The CDR3 DNA reads TGTGCCACCAGCGGCTTACCGGGACAGGGAGCATCCTACGAGCAGTACTTC. Translated: CATSGLPGQGASYEQYF.

The chain is built from TRBV6-5 and TRBJ1-5; weak D call: TRBD1 (5 bases). CDR1 is MNHEY, CDR2 SVGAGI, per germline. Trimming stripped 10 bases from V and 0 bases from J, with 13 bases between. CDR3 size: 14 residues. The CDR3 bases are TGTGCCACCCTGGACAACTATAGCAATCAGCCCCAGCATTTT. It translates to CATLDNYSNQPQHF.

This sequence joins TRBV25-1 and TRBJ1-5; D is possibly TRBD1 (5 bases). The CDR3 runs 12 residues. V gave up 7 bases and J gave up 6 bases, with 10 bases separating them. Germline CDR1 is MGHDK and CDR2 is SYGVNS. CDR3 region: CASTSGGQPQHF. CDR3 DNA sequence: TGTGCCAGCACATCGGGGGGTCAGCCCCAGCATTTT.

This clone was seen a handful of times. V gene TRBV10-3 combines with J gene TRBJ1-2; 9 positions match TRBD1. Germline-derived CDR1 and CDR2 are ENHRY and SYGVKD. This CDR3 region has 13 residues. With 6 bases clipped from V and 4 bases from J, the junction kept 3 bases outside the gene matches. CDR3 protein: CAIRGQGAYGYTF. Here the CDR3 DNA reads TGTGCCATCAGGGGACAGGGAGCCTATGGCTACACCTTC.

The chain joins TRBV5-1 to TRBJ2-2, with D unresolved. Germline CDR1 and CDR2: SGHRS and YFSETQ. Trimming cost V 4 bases and J 5 bases, with 6 bases left between them. The CDR3 sequence is 12 residues long. CDR3 DNA: TGCGCCAGCAGCGGGGAAACCGGGGAGCTGTTTTTT. Translated: CASSGETGELFF.

CDR3 region: CASSLLGAESYGYTF. DNA for the CDR3: TGTGCCAGCAGCTTATTAGGGGCTGAGTCCTATGGCTACACCTTC. The chain has TRBV7-9 and TRBJ1-2, with a tentative D call TRBD1 (5 bases). Between the trimmed V and J ends, which lost 2 bases and 4 bases, there was a span of 14 bases. This CDR3 has 15 residues. CDR1 and CDR2 (germline): SEHNR, FQNEAQ (reference sequence).

This chain uses TRBV3-1 (or the pseudogene TRBV3-2) with TRBJ2-7; D ambiguous. The germline V gene encodes CDR1 LGHDT and CDR2 YNNKEL (reference sequence). Trimming cost V 3 bases and J 5 bases, with 14 bases left between them. The CDR3 has 14 amino acids. The CDR3 reads CASSQRPFLDEQYF. The CDR3, as DNA: TGTGCCAGCAGCCAGCGACCCTTTCTCGACGAGCAGTACTTC.

J is TRBJ2-1 and V is TRBV4-1; 10 bases align to TRBD1. This CDR3 region has 15 residues. With 6 bases clipped from V and 5 bases from J, the junction kept 7 bases outside the gene matches. CDR1 MGHRA and CDR2 YSYEKL come from the germline V gene. The CDR3 bases are TGCGCCAGCAGTCCCGGGACAGGGGCCGACAATGAGCAGTTCTTC. This sequence encodes CASSPGTGADNEQFF.

J is TRBJ2-2 and V is TRBV7-8, with 10 nucleotides matching TRBD2. Germline CDR1 SGHVS, CDR2 FQNEAQ. V gave up 6 bases and J gave up 5 bases; unmatched junction bases: 15. The CDR3 consists of 18 residues. CDR3: CASRGRGTSAGRTGELFF. CDR3 coding DNA: TGTGCCAGCAGGGGGCGCGGGACTAGCGCTGGACGGACCGGGGAGCTGTTTTTT.

This clone was seen just once. V usage is TRBV5-1 and J usage is TRBJ1-6, with 7 bases that match TRBD1. The ends lost 3 bases at V and 6 bases at J; junction bases unmatched: 15. This CDR3 contains 18 residues. Looked up from germline, CDR1 is SGHRS and CDR2 is YFSETQ. CDR3 amino acids: CASSSQGGGASSNSPLHF. CDR3 in DNA: TGCGCCAGCAGCTCCCAGGGGGGGGGCGCGTCTAGTAATTCACCCCTCCACTTT.

The V gene is TRBV20-1, the J gene TRBJ1-1; D is unclear. The V gene's germline CDR1 is DFQATT and CDR2 SNEGSKA (reference sequence). This CDR3 spans 11 amino acids. CDR3 nucleotide sequence: TGCACCGGAACCGGGAACACTGAAGCTTTCTTT. Translated: CTGTGNTEAFF.

V gene TRBV7-9 combines with J gene TRBJ1-2; D is uncertain. Germline CDR1 SEHNR, CDR2 FQNEAQ (reference sequence). V was clipped by 3 bases and J by 8 bases, with 16 bases between them. The CDR3 sequence is 14 residues long. The CDR3 loop is CASSLYDGLEGYTF. Here the CDR3 DNA reads TGTGCCAGCAGCTTGTACGACGGACTGGAGGGCTACACCTTC.

The chain employs TRBV28 and TRBJ1-4, with TRBD1 identical over 9 bases. This CDR3 region has 15 residues. Germline lookup yields CDR1 MDHEN and CDR2 SYDVKM. V lost 5 bases to trimming and J lost 6 bases; unmatched junction nucleotides: 7. In DNA form, the CDR3 reads TGTGCCAGCAGTCCTATGGACAGGGGAGATGAAAAACTGTTTTTT. Translating it yields CASSPMDRGDEKLFF.

This clone has just a few counts. This chain uses TRBV29-1 with TRBJ2-7; 9 nucleotides match TRBD2. Trimming removed 2 bases from V and 5 bases from J; junction bases left unmatched: 10. This CDR3 has 15 residues. Germline CDR1 is SQVTM and CDR2 is ANQGSEA. Here the CDR3 reads CSVELAGSAYDEQYF. CDR3 coding DNA: TGCAGCGTTGAACTAGCGGGGAGCGCGTATGACGAGCAGTACTTC.

V and J are TRBV2 and TRBJ2-1; 8 nucleotides align to TRBD2. V was pared by 5 bases and J by 6 bases, with 21 bases of the junction left unmatched. The CDR3 has 19 amino acids. The germline V gene encodes CDR1 SNHLY and CDR2 FYNNEI. The CDR3 DNA follows: TGTGCCAGCAGTTACAGACAGGTACTAAGCGGGAGTAATCTCAATGAGCAGTTCTTC. Its protein is CASSYRQVLSGSNLNEQFF.

The CDR3 spells CASSQEPLGPLSSGANVLTF. The CDR3 DNA follows: TGTGCCAGCAGCCAAGAACCCCTGGGCCCGCTATCCTCTGGGGCCAACGTCCTGACTTTC. The chain joins TRBV3-1 (or the pseudogene TRBV3-2) to TRBJ2-6; D not certain. Germline CDR1 reads LGHDT; CDR2 reads YNNKEL (reference sequence). Trimming shortened V by 0 bases and J by 0 bases, and 18 bases separated the two germline ends. There are 20 residues in the CDR3.

The rearrangement uses TRBV27 and TRBJ1-5, with D unresolved. The CDR3 covers 13 residues. CDR1 is MNHEY and CDR2 is SMNVEV in the germline V gene (reference sequence). The V end was cut by 6 bases, the J end by 5 bases, with 11 bases between. CDR3 in DNA: TGTGCCAGCAGCCAGACTCTTTATCAGCCCCAGCATTTT. Translated, it gives CASSQTLYQPQHF.

This chain uses TRBV11-2 with TRBJ2-7, with D maybe TRBD1 (5 bases). Germline CDR1 SGHAT, CDR2 FQNNGV. CDR3 size: 13 residues. V was cut by 6 bases and J by 1 base, with 10 bases left in between. The CDR3 is CASSPTDSYEQYF. CDR3 DNA sequence: TGTGCCAGCAGTCCGACAGATTCCTACGAGCAGTACTTC.

This chain uses TRBV5-4 with TRBJ1-3; D gene unclear. Germline CDR1 and CDR2: SGHNT and YYREEE (reference sequence). Trimming left V 3 bases short and J 1 base short, with 14 bases between. CDR3 length equals 16 residues. The CDR3, as DNA: TGTGCCAGCAGCTCGCAAAAAGGCCATTCTGGAAACACCATATATTTT. It codes for CASSSQKGHSGNTIYF.